These 25 T cell receptor beta chains came from one sample sequenced in a study of cytomegalovirus exposure and HLA in healthy donors. 60 Vbeta and 13 Jbeta primers were used in PCR. TCRdb keeps only in-frame clones here, not all; method: immunoSEQ multiplex PCR. The repertoire consists of about 140,000 clones, with roughly three quarters occurring once and the leading ten covering 1.5% to 2%. The sequenced material came from PBMCs. The receptors come from a woman in her thirties in good health and CMV-seronegative.

The rearrangement links TRBV25-1 to TRBJ1-1; D unclear. V dropped 1 base and J dropped 5 bases, with 8 bases sitting between them. Germline V gives CDR1 MGHDK, CDR2 SYGVNS. There are 13 residues in the CDR3. The CDR3, as DNA: TGTGCCAGCAGTGAATTCGAGGGAACTGAAGCTTTCTTT. Translated, it gives CASSEFEGTEAFF. Together with reference TRBV25-1 and TRBJ1-1, the CDR3 gives the full variable domain: EADIYQTPRYLVIGTGKKITLECSQTMGHDKMYWYQQDPGMELHLIHYSYGVNSTEKGDLSSESTVSRIRTEHFPLTLESARPSHTSQYLCASSEFEGTEAFFGQGTRLTVV.

The V call is TRBV7-6, the J call TRBJ2-3, with D possibly TRBD2 on 6 matching bases. The V gene's germline CDR1 is SGHVS and CDR2 FNYEAQ. The CDR3 extends over 16 amino acids. V was cut by 0 bases and J by 5 bases, with 15 bases left in between. The CDR3 sequence: CASSLAGGEVVDTQYF. The CDR3 DNA sequence: TGTGCCAGCAGCTTAGCCGGCGGGGAAGTGGTAGATACGCAGTATTTT. The variable domain in full, with the rest retrieved from reference TRBV7-6 and TRBJ2-3, is GAGVSQSPRYKVTKRGQDVALRCDPISGHVSLYWYRQALGQGPEFLTYFNYEAQQDKSGLPNDRFSAERPEGSISTLTIQRTEQRDSAMYRCASSLAGGEVVDTQYFGPGTRLTVL.

As for this clone: Relative to the germline gene, one junction end is altered; a read error may explain this. The CDR3 protein is CASSAHSGIYEQYF. DNA for the CDR3: TGTGCTAGCAGCGCCCATTCCGGGATCTACGAGCAGTACTTC. The V call is TRBV7-7, the J call TRBJ2-7, with D possibly matching TRBD2 (5 bases). The CDR3 runs to 14 residues. In germline, CDR1 is SSHAT, CDR2 FNYEAQ (reference sequence).

This clone was observed a few times. The chain joins TRBV30 to TRBJ1-5, with D possibly being TRBD1 (6 bases). Germline CDR1 reads GTSNPN; CDR2 reads SVGIG (reference sequence). The CDR3 length is 13 residues. Between the trimmed V and J ends, which lost 1 base and 4 bases, there was a span of 8 bases. CDR3 sequence: CAWSADSNQPQHF. Here the CDR3 DNA reads TGTGCCTGGAGTGCGGACAGTAATCAGCCCCAGCATTTT.

The J gene is TRBJ2-2, the V gene TRBV2; possible D gene TRBD1, 5 bases. Trimming shortened V by 6 bases and J by 4 bases, and 12 bases separated the two germline ends. CDR1 and CDR2 from the germline V gene are SNHLY and FYNNEI. This CDR3 comprises 14 residues. CDR3 sequence reads: CASSFGHSTGELFF. The CDR3, as DNA: TGTGCCAGCAGCTTCGGACATTCCACCGGGGAGCTGTTTTTT.

The rearrangement uses TRBV28 and TRBJ2-7, with D perhaps TRBD1 (6 bases). CDR3 length equals 13 residues. The germline CDR1 and CDR2 sequences are MDHEN and SYDVKM. The V gene lost 8 bases and the J gene lost 0 bases, with 11 bases spanning the gap. CDR3 bases: TGTGCCAGCCGGGACACCTCCTCCTACGAGCAGTACGTC. Translating it yields CASRDTSSYEQYV.

J is TRBJ1-5 and V is TRBV30; tentative D call: TRBD1 (6 bases). Trimming removed 4 bases at V and 7 bases at J, with 14 bases between. Germline lookup yields CDR1 GTSNPN and CDR2 SVGIG (reference sequence). The CDR3 is 13 residues long. The CDR3 spells CAWTGAGGQPQHF. The CDR3 bases are TGTGCCTGGACAGGGGCGGGGGGGCAGCCCCAGCATTTT. The full variable domain, its missing parts supplied by reference TRBV30 and TRBJ1-5, is SQTIHQWPATLVQPVGSPLSLECTVEGTSNPNLYWYRQAAGRGLQLLFYSVGIGQISSEVPQNLSASRPQDRQFILSSKKLLLSDSGFYLCAWTGAGGQPQHFGDGTRLSIL.

This clone came up once. This chain uses TRBV7-3 with TRBJ2-7; tentatively, D is TRBD1 (6 bases). V was trimmed by 0 bases and J by 2 bases, leaving 11 bases between them. Germline CDR1 reads SGHTA; CDR2 reads FQGTGA. This CDR3 region has 15 residues. The CDR3 is CASSLTPGTPYEQYF. DNA for the CDR3: TGTGCCAGCAGCTTAACCCCTGGGACACCCTACGAGCAGTACTTC.

The V call is TRBV6-5, the J call TRBJ2-7, with 8 bases aligning to TRBD1. The CDR3 extends over 16 amino acids. J was trimmed by 3 bases and V by 0 bases; bases with no gene match: 7. CDR1 MNHEY and CDR2 SVGAGI come from the germline V gene. CDR3 DNA sequence: TGTGCCAGCAGTTACTCTGGCCCGGGACAGGACTACGAGCAGTACTTC. Encoded protein: CASSYSGPGQDYEQYF.

V usage is TRBV6-4 and J usage is TRBJ1-1; TRBD1 might be the D (6 bases). Germline V gives CDR1 MRHNA, CDR2 SNTAGT. The CDR3 has 14 residues. Trimming removed 3 bases from V and 1 base from J, with 9 bases in between. CDR3 loop: CASSETGSNTEAFF. The CDR3 nucleotides read TGTGCCAGCAGTGAAACAGGGTCGAACACTGAAGCTTTCTTT.

The gene calls are TRBV6-5 and TRBJ2-1; the match to TRBD2 covers 10 bases. After removal of 3 bases from V and 7 bases from J, the junction contained 6 bases not matched to a gene. This CDR3 has 15 amino acids. Germline V gene sequence: CDR1 MNHEY, CDR2 SVGAGI. The CDR3 spells CASSYPGLARNEQFF. In DNA form, the CDR3 reads TGTGCCAGCAGTTATCCGGGACTAGCGAGAAATGAGCAGTTCTTC.

This chain joins TRBV5-5 and TRBJ1-4, with 7 bases matching TRBD1. J lost 0 bases, V lost 0 bases, and 5 bases had no gene match. Looked up from germline, CDR1 is SGHKS and CDR2 is YYEKEE (reference sequence). This CDR3 is built from 17 residues. As DNA, the CDR3 is TGTGCCAGCAGCTTGGGGGACAGCCCTACAACTAATGAAAAACTGTTTTTT. Protein product: CASSLGDSPTTNEKLFF.

This chain joins TRBV9 and TRBJ1-4; maybe TRBD1 (5 bases). The germline CDR1 and CDR2 sequences are SGDLS and YYNGEE. This CDR3 region has 16 residues. V was clipped by 0 bases and J by 6 bases, with 15 bases between them. CDR3 DNA sequence: TGTGCCAGCAGCGTAGGACAGAGGACCCCGGATGAAAAACTGTTTTTT. Residues: CASSVGQRTPDEKLFF.

This rearrangement joins TRBV5-5 to TRBJ2-3; D may be TRBD2 (7 bases). Germline V CDR1 and CDR2: SGHKS, YYEKEE (reference sequence). V was pared by 3 bases and J by 1 base, with 12 bases between. The CDR3 runs to 15 residues. This CDR3 reads CASSSQGGGTDTQYF. The CDR3 nucleotides read TGTGCCAGCAGCTCACAGGGAGGGGGCACAGATACGCAGTATTTT.

The V call is TRBV2, the J call TRBJ1-3; D not resolved. V was pared by 5 bases and J by 4 bases, with 9 bases between. Germline V gene data show CDR1 as SNHLY and CDR2 as FYNNEI. The CDR3 length is 13 residues. The CDR3 sequence: CASSSLSGNTIYF. CDR3 coding DNA: TGTGCCAGCAGTTCCCTTTCCGGAAACACCATATATTTT.

J is TRBJ1-1 and V is TRBV19, with 7 bases matching TRBD1. With V trimmed by 3 bases and J by 2 bases, 6 bases remained unmatched. This CDR3 region has 15 residues. Germline V gives CDR1 LNHDA, CDR2 SQIVND (reference sequence). CDR3 amino acids: CASSIKSGGNTEAFF. The CDR3 bases are TGTGCCAGTAGTATCAAGTCAGGGGGAAACACTGAAGCTTTCTTT.

The chain links TRBV11-2 to TRBJ2-7; D call uncertain. Germline V gene data show CDR1 as SGHAT and CDR2 as FQNNGV. V lost 4 bases, J lost 1 base, and 8 bases lay in between. This CDR3 is built from 13 residues. The CDR3 protein is CASSSPRSYEQYF. CDR3 nucleotide sequence: TGTGCCAGCAGCTCCCCGAGGTCCTACGAGCAGTACTTC.

The chain uses TRBV10-3 and TRBJ1-1, with 9 bases that match TRBD1. The V segment lost 3 bases and the J segment 0 bases; nucleotides outside the gene matches: 11. Germline V gene sequence: CDR1 ENHRY, CDR2 SYGVKD. This CDR3 has 18 residues. CDR3: CAISDSNRGLLLNTEAFF. CDR3 DNA sequence: TGTGCCATCAGTGATTCAAACAGGGGGCTCCTCTTGAACACTGAAGCTTTCTTT.

The chain combines TRBV19 with TRBJ1-5, with 8 bases that match TRBD1. The CDR3 extends over 16 amino acids. With 3 bases clipped from V and 6 bases from J, the junction kept 10 bases outside the gene matches. Per the germline V gene, CDR1 is LNHDA and CDR2 is SQIVND (reference sequence). CDR3 DNA sequence: TGTGCCAGTAGTATCCTCAGACAGGGGATGAGTCAGCCCCAGCATTTT. The encoded protein is CASSILRQGMSQPQHF.

The chain couples TRBV28 to TRBJ2-7; possible D gene TRBD1, 5 bases. CDR1 is MDHEN and CDR2 is SYDVKM in the germline V gene. V lost 5 bases, J lost 0 bases, and 14 bases lay in between. There are 15 residues in the CDR3. This CDR3 is CASSTYRSTSYEQYV. The CDR3 nucleotides are TGTGCCAGCAGTACCTACAGGTCAACCTCCTACGAGCAGTACGTC.

DNA for the CDR3: TGTGCCAGCAGCGTAGGATCCCCGCTAGAGAATGAGCAGTTCTTC. Protein product: CASSVGSPLENEQFF. V is TRBV9 and J is TRBJ2-1, with unresolved D. Trimming pared 0 bases from V and 7 bases from J, leaving 14 bases between. CDR3 length: 15 amino acids. Germline V gene data show CDR1 as SGDLS and CDR2 as YYNGEE.

The chain employs TRBV5-5 and TRBJ1-1, with 7 bases matching TRBD1. Germline V gene sequence: CDR1 SGHKS, CDR2 YYEKEE (reference sequence). Trimming took 4 bases from V and 0 from J; bases not matched to a gene: 12. The CDR3 covers 17 residues. CDR3 coding DNA: TGTGCCAGCAGCCCAACCCCGACAGGGACCTTGAACACTGAAGCTTTCTTT. Protein: CASSPTPTGTLNTEAFF. Variable domain in full (rest from reference TRBV5-5 and TRBJ1-1): DAGVTQSPTHLIKTRGQQVTLRCSPISGHKSVSWYQQVLGQGPQFIFQYYEKEERGRGNFPDRFSARQFPNYSSELNVNALLLGDSALYLCASSPTPTGTLNTEAFFGQGTRLTVV.

The chain carries TRBV2 and TRBJ2-3; D not certain. CDR3 size: 13 residues. Trimming cost V 5 bases and J 3 bases, with 9 bases left between them. Germline V gene data show CDR1 as SNHLY and CDR2 as FYNNEI. Here the CDR3 DNA reads TGTGCCAGCAGTCGCGGCGGTACAGATACGCAGTATTTT. Translated: CASSRGGTDTQYF. The full variable domain, its missing parts supplied by reference TRBV2 and TRBJ2-3, is EPEVTQTPSHQVTQMGQEVILRCVPISNHLYFYWYRQILGQKVEFLVSFYNNEISEKSEIFDDQFSVERPDGSNFTLKIRSTKLEDSAMYFCASSRGGTDTQYFGPGTRLTVL.

The chain links TRBV28 to TRBJ2-1; tentative D call: TRBD2 (6 bases). Germline loops: CDR1 MDHEN, CDR2 SYDVKM. Trimming took off 7 bases at V and 2 bases at J, with 12 bases between the two ends. This CDR3 is built from 14 residues. The CDR3 coding sequence is TGTGCCAGCACGGGAGTTGTAGCCTACAATGAGCAGTTCTTC. Its protein is CASTGVVAYNEQFF.

This clone has only a few counts. The chain combines TRBV7-2 with TRBJ2-5, with D tentatively TRBD2 (5 bases). This CDR3 contains 14 residues. Between the trimmed V and J ends, which lost 5 bases and 1 base, there was a span of 11 bases. Germline values: CDR1 SGHTA, CDR2 FQGNSA. The CDR3 spells CASSPARAQETQYF. CDR3 nucleotide sequence: TGTGCCAGCAGCCCAGCGAGGGCCCAAGAGACCCAGTACTTC.